The clone carrying this TCR beta chain appeared once. The data were taken from a study of blood T cell repertoires in COVID-19. About the study: The samples span acute and convalescent COVID-19 from the United States, Italy and Spain. The cDNA or gDNA used as material had been derived from T cells, B-cell-depleted T cells, or PBMCs.

Profiled with immunoSEQ multiplex PCR; TCRdb holds only in-frame clones, not every one. Counted here are under 300,000 clones, approximately 85% occurring once; the ten biggest clones make up approximately 2%. The CDR3 contains 15 residues. CDR1 is SGHRS and CDR2 is YFSETQ in the germline V gene. The ends lost 5 bases at V and 1 base at J; junction bases unmatched: 6. In assigning cohorts, the study relied on participant-reported clinical history. This clonotype was sampled from a woman between 50 and 59 years old who had recovered from COVID-19. The J gene is TRBJ2-5, the V gene TRBV5-1; TRBD1 matches at 9 bases. The sequenced sample consisted of PBMCs or T cells enriched from blood (not recorded which). This CDR3 reads CASRLTGQGQETQYF. Written as DNA, the CDR3 is TGCGCCAGCAGGCTTACGGGACAGGGCCAAGAGACCCAGTACTTC.